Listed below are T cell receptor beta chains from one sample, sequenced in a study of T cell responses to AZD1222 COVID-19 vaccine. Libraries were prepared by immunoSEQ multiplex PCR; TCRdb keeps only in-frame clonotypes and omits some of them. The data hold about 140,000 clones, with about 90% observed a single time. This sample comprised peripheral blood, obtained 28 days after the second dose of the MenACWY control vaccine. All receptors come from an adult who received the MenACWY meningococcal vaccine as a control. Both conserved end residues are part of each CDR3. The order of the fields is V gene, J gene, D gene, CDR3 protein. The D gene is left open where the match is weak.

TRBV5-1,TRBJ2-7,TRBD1,CASSSGQVEYEQYF
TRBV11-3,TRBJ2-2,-,CASSPRQAANTGELFF
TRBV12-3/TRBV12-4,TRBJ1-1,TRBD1,CASSVDRDTEAFF
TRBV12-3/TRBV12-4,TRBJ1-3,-,CASSPDSGNTIYF
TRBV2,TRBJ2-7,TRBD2,CASSHRTSGGPGEQYF
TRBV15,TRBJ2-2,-,CATSRDRGSGELFF
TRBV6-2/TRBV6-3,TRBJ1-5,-,CASSYPGSNQPQHF
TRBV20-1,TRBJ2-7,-,CSARNPYEQYF
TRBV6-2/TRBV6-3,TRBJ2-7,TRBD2,CASSTLAGGYEQYF
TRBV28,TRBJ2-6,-,CASSPRTASGANVLTF
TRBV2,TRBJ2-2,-,CASTRDQNTGELFF
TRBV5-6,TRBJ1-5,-,CASSLGQGPGQPQHF
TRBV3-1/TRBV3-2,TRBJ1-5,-,CASSQDPRPNQPQHF
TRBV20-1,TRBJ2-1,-,CSARRDVEQFF
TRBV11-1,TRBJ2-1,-,CASSSGHLGDEQFF
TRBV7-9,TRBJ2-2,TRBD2,CASSRGTSSAGELFF
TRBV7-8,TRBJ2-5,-,CASSEPPIAETQYF
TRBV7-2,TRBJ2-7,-,CASSFLLGDQYF
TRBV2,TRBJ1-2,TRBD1,CASSETGDGYTF
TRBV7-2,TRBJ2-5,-,CASSSSETQYF
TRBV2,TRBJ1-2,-,CASNQGNYGYTF
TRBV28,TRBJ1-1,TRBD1,CASSFGQGLSTEAFF
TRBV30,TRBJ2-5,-,CAWSVVGGLETQYF
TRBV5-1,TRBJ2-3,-,CASSPEPRGDGTDTQYF
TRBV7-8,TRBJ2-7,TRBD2,CASSPRTSGSGEQYF
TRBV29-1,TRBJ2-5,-,CSAGAGETQYF
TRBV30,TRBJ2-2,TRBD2,CAWGLAPGELFF
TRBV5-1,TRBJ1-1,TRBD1,CASSFGQGASEAFF
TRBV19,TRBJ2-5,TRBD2,CASRPLAGGKETQYF
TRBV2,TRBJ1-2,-,CASSEQGQGYTF
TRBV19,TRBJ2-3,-,CASSIQGTDTQYF
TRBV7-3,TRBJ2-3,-,CASSLQGSTDTQYF
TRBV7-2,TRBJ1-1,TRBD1,CASNWDRVRTEAFF
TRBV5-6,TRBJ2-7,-,CASSYLGRGVNYEQYF
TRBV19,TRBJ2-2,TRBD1,CASSRTGAAGELFF
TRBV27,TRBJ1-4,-,CASSLVVNEKLFF
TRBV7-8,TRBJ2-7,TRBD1,CASTFGQGGQYEQYF
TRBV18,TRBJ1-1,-,CASQQGNTEAFF
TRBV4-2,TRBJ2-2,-,CASSQDPAAPRGELFF
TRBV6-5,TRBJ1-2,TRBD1,CASSYQGVDYGYTF
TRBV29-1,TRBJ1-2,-,CSVPLPGGYGYTF
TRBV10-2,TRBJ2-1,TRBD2,CASKIAGGPNEQFF
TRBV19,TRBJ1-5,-,CASSISPPGGSSNQPQHF
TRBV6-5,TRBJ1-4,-,CASSPTSGNEKLFF